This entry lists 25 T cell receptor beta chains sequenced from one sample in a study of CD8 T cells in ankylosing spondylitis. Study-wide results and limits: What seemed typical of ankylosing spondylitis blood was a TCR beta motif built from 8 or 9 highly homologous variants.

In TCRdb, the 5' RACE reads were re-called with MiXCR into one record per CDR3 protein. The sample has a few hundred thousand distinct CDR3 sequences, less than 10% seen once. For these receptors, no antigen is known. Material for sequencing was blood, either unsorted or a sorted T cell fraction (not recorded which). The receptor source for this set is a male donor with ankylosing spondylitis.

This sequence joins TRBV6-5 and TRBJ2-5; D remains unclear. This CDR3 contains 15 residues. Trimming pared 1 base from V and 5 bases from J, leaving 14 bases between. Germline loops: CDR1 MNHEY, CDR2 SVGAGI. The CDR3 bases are TGTGCCAGCAGTTACTTGTTTGGAGTGGGGGAGACCCAGTACTTC. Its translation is CASSYLFGVGETQYF.

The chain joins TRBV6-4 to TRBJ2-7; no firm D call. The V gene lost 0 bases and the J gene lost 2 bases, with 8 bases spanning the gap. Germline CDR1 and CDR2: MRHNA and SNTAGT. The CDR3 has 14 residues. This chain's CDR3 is CASSDSAATYEQYF. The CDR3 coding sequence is TGTGCCAGCAGTGACTCGGCTGCTACCTACGAGCAGTACTTC.

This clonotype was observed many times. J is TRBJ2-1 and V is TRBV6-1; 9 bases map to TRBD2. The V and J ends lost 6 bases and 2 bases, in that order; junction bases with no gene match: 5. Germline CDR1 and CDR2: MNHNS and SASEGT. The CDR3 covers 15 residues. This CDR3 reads CASRMTSGTYNEQFF. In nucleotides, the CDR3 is TGTGCCAGCAGGATGACTAGCGGAACCTACAATGAGCAGTTCTTC.

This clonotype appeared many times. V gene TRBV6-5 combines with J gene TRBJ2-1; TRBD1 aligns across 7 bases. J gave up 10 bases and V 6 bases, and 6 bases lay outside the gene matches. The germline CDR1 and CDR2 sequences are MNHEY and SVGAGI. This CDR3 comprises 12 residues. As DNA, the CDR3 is TGTGCCAGCAGGTTTAACAGGGGCGAGCAGTTCTTC. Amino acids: CASRFNRGEQFF.

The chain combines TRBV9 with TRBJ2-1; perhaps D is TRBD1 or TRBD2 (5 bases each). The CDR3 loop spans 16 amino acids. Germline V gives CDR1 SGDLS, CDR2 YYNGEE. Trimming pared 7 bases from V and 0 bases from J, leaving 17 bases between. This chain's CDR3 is CASGQEGTRSYNEQFF. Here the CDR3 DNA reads TGTGCCAGCGGCCAGGAAGGGACGCGCTCCTACAATGAGCAGTTCTTC.

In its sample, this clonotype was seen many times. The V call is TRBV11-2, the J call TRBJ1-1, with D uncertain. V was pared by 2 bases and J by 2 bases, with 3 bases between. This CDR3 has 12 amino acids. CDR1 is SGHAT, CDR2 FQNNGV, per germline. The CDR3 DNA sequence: TGTGCCAGCAGCTTATCTAACACTGAAGCTTTCTTT. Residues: CASSLSNTEAFF.

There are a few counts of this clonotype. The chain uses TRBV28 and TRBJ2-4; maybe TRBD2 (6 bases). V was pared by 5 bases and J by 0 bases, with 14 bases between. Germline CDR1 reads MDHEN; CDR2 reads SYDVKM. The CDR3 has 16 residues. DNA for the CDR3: TGTGCCAGCAGTCTCGGAGGGTTACTAGCCAAAAACATTCAGTACTTC. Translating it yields CASSLGGLLAKNIQYF.

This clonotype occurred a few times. CDR3 DNA: TGCGCCAGCAGCGCGCTCGGGGGACCATCAGATACGCAGTATTTT. Its protein product is CASSALGGPSDTQYF. This rearrangement joins TRBV5-1 to TRBJ2-3, with D maybe TRBD2 (6 bases). The V gene's germline CDR1 is SGHRS and CDR2 YFSETQ. V dropped 4 bases and J dropped 4 bases, with 16 bases sitting between them. This CDR3 spans 15 amino acids.

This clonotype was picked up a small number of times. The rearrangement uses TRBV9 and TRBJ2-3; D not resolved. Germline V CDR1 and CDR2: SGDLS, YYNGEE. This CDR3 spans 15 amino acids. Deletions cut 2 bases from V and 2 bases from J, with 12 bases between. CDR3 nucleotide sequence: TGTGCCAGCAGCGTGGACGGAAAATACACAGATACGCAGTATTTT. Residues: CASSVDGKYTDTQYF.

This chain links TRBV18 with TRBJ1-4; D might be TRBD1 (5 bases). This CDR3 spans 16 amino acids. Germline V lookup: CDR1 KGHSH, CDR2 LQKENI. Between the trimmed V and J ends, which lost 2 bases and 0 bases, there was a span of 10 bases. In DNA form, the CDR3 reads TGTGCCAGCTCACCATTGAGGGGTGCAACTAATGAAAAACTGTTTTTT. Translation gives CASSPLRGATNEKLFF.

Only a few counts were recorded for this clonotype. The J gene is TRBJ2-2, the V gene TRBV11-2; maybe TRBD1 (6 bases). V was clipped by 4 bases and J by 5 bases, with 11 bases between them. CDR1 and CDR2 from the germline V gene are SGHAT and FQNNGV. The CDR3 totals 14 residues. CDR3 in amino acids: CASSSRTGTGELFF. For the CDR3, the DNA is TGTGCCAGCAGCTCACGTACAGGGACCGGGGAGCTGTTTTTT.

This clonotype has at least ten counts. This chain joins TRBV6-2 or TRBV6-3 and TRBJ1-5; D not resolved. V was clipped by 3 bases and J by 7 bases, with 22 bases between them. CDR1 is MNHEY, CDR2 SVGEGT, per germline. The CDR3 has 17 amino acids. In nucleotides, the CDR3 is TGTGCCAGCAGTTATAGGACCGGGGAATCCGCGCAGCAGCCCCAGCATTTT. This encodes CASSYRTGESAQQPQHF.

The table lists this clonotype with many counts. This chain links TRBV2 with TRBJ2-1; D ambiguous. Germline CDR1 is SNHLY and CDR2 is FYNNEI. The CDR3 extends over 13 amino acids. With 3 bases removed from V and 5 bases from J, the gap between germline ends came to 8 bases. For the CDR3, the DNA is TGTGCCAGCAGTGATAGCAGGAACAATGAGCAGTTCTTC. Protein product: CASSDSRNNEQFF.

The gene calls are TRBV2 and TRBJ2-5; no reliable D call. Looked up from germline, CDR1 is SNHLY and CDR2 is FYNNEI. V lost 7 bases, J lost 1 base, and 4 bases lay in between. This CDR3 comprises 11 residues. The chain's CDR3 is CASMLQETQYF. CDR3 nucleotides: TGTGCCAGCATGCTCCAAGAGACCCAGTACTTC.

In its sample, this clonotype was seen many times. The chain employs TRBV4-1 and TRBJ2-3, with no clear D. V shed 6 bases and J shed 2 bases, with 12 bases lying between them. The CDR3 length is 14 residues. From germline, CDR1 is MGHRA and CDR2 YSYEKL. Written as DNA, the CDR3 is TGCGCCAGCAGTAGACTCGAAGACACAGATACGCAGTATTTT. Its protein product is CASSRLEDTDTQYF.

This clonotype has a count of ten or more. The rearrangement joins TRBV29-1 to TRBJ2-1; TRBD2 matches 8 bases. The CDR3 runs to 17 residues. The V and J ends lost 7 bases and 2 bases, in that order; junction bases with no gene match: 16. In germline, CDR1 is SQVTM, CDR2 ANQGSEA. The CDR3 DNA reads TGCAGCGCTTCTAAGGGCTCTAGCGGGTATACCTACAATGAGCAGTTCTTC. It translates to CSASKGSSGYTYNEQFF.

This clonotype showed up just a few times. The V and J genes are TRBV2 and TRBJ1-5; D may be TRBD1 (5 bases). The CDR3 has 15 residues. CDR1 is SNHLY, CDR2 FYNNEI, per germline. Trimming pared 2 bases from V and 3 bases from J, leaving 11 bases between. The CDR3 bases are TGTGCCAGCAGTGAATACGGGGCAGACAATCAGCCCCAGCATTTT. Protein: CASSEYGADNQPQHF.

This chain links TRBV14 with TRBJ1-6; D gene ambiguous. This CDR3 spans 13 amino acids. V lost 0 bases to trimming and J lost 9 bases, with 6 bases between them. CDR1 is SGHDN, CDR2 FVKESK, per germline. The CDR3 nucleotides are TGTGCCAGCAGCCAAGAGATGGGTTCACCCCTCCACTTT. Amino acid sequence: CASSQEMGSPLHF.

The CDR3 sequence is CASSSGGGLADHNEQFF. The DNA of the CDR3 is TGCGCCAGCAGCAGTGGGGGGGGACTAGCAGACCACAATGAGCAGTTCTTC. V is TRBV5-1 and J is TRBJ2-1, with TRBD2 identical over 9 bases. Germline V gene data show CDR1 as SGHRS and CDR2 as YFSETQ. The CDR3 loop spans 17 amino acids. The V segment lost 4 bases and the J segment 5 bases; nucleotides outside the gene matches: 13.

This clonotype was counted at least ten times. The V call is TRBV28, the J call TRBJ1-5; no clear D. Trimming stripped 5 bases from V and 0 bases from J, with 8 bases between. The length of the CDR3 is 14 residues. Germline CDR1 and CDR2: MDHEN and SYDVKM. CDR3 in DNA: TGTGCCAGCAGTCCTATCATTAGCAATCAGCCCCAGCATTTT. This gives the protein CASSPIISNQPQHF.

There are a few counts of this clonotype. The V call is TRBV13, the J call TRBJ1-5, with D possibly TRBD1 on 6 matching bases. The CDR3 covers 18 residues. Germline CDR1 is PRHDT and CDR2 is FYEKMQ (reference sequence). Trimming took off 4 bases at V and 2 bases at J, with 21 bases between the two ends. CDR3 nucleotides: TGTGCCAGCAGCTCCTCAGGGGAAGGGGTCCGTGGCAATCAGCCCCAGCATTTT. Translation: CASSSSGEGVRGNQPQHF.

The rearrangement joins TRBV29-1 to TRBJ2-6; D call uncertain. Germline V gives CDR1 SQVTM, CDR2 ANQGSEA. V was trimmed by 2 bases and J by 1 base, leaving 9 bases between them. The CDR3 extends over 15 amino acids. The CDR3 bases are TGCAGCGTTGAAAAACCCCCTTCTGGGGCCAACGTCCTGACTTTC. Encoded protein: CSVEKPPSGANVLTF.

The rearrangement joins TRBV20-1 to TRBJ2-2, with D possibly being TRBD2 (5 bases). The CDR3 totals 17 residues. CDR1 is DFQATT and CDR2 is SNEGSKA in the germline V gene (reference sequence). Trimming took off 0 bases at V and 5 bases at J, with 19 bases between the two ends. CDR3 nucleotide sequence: TGCAGTGCTAGAGATCCAGGCCTTGGAGGCGGAACCGGGGAGCTGTTTTTT. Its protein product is CSARDPGLGGGTGELFF.

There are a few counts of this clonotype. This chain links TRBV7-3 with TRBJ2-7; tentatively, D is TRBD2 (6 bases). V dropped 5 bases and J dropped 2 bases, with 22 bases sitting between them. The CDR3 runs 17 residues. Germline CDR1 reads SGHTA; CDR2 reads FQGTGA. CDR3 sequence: CASSQILPGTETYEQYF. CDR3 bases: TGTGCCAGCAGCCAAATCCTACCCGGGACTGAGACCTACGAGCAGTACTTC.

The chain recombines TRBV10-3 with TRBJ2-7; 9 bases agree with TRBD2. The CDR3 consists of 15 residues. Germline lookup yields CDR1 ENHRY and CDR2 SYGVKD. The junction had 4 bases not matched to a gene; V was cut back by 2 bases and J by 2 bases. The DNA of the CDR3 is TGTGCCATCAGTGAGGAGGCGGGAGGGACCTACGAGCAGTACTTC. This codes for CAISEEAGGTYEQYF.